This T cell receptor (beta chain) was sequenced in a study of T-cell reconstitution after alpha-beta-depleted transplantation in children. The ends lost 6 bases at V and 6 bases at J; junction bases unmatched: 12. The CDR3 sequence is 15 residues long. The germline V gene has CDR1 MNHEY and CDR2 SVGEGT. Using unique molecular identifiers, the investigators prepared the TCRbeta library. One entry per CDR3 protein, called by TCRdb with MiXCR from the PCR reads. The data show 190,000 or so distinct CDR3 sequences, approximately 6.8% seen once. Source: PBMCs from the stem cell graft donor, taken from the stem cell graft. V gene TRBV6-2 or TRBV6-3 combines with J gene TRBJ2-5; 8 bases match TRBD1. This clonotype was obtained from a human donor who donated a stem cell graft to a child with Wiskott-Aldrich syndrome. DNA of the CDR3: TGTGCCAGCAGACCCCGCACGACAGGGGCGAAGACCCAGTACTTC. Translated, it gives CASRPRTTGAKTQYF.